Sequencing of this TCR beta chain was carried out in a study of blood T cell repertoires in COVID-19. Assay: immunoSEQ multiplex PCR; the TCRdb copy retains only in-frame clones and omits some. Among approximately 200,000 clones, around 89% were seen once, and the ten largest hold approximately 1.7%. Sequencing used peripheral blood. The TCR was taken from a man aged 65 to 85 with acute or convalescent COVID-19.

The CDR3 DNA reads TGTGCCAGCAGCTCGGACAGAAACACTGAAGCTTTCTTT. It translates to CASSSDRNTEAFF. J is TRBJ1-1 and V is TRBV7-6, with a possible D match to TRBD1 (6 bases). Germline V CDR1 and CDR2: SGHVS, FNYEAQ. The V gene lost 4 bases and the J gene lost 2 bases, with 8 bases spanning the gap. This CDR3 spans 13 amino acids.